These T cell receptor beta chains were read from a single sample in a study of shared clonotypes between healthy human individuals. The data were produced by immunoSEQ multiplex PCR, yet TCRdb's version contains in-frame clones alone and is incomplete. The table lists around 2.3 million clones, more than 90% of them singletons. Sequenced material: naive CD4+ T cells sorted from blood. These receptors were collected from a man in his late teens or twenties in good health. Both conserved end residues are part of each CDR3. Fields, in order: V gene, CDR3 length, D gene, J gene, clone size, CDR3 protein, CDR3 DNA. D genes are given only for firm matches. Clone size, where shown, is once, few, many, or a class for clones that have expanded.

>TRBV18|17|-|TRBJ1-1|-
CASSPLGGGGRNTEAFF
TGTGCCAGCTCACCCCTCGGGGGGGGCGGGAGGAACACTGAAGCTTTCTTT
>TRBV11-2|14|-|TRBJ1-5|-
CASSLDRSDQPQHF
TGTGCCAGCAGCTTAGATAGATCGGATCAGCCCCAGCATTTT
>TRBV7-2|12|-|TRBJ2-5|-
CASSLGVGPQYF
TGTGCCAGCAGCTTAGGAGTGGGGCCCCAGTACTTC
>TRBV5-1|14|TRBD1|TRBJ1-1|once
CASSLDRGHTEAFF
TGCGCCAGCAGCCTGGACAGGGGCCACACTGAAGCTTTCTTT
>TRBV7-9|14|-|TRBJ1-5|-
CASSQDKSNQPQHF
TGTGCCAGCAGCCAAGACAAGAGCAATCAGCCCCAGCATTTT
>TRBV28|18|-|TRBJ1-5|once
CASSLATSRGTFGQPQHF
TGTGCCAGCAGTTTAGCCACCTCCAGGGGAACATTCGGTCAGCCCCAGCATTTT
>TRBV10-2|12|TRBD2|TRBJ2-7|few
CASSELAGSSYF
TGCGCCAGCAGTGAACTAGCGGGATCATCGTACTTC
>TRBV5-4|14|-|TRBJ2-7|-
CASSLRDTPYEQYF
TGTGCCAGCAGCTTGCGGGATACCCCCTACGAGCAGTACTTC
>TRBV29-1|11|-|TRBJ1-2|once
CSVRGGYGYTF
TGCAGCGTAAGAGGGGGCTATGGCTACACCTTC
>TRBV2|14|-|TRBJ2-2|once
CASMREIVTGELFF
TGTGCCAGCATGCGGGAAATCGTCACCGGGGAGCTGTTTTTT
>TRBV7-2|14|-|TRBJ1-1|-
CASSAQNKNTEAFF
TGTGCCAGCAGCGCCCAAAACAAGAACACTGAAGCTTTCTTT
>TRBV9|12|TRBD2|TRBJ2-1|-
CATASGRAEQFF
TGTGCAACGGCTAGCGGGAGGGCCGAGCAGTTCTTC
>TRBV6-5|12|-|TRBJ2-7|-
CASSYGGSEQYF
TGTGCCAGCAGTTACGGAGGCTCCGAGCAGTACTTC
>TRBV4-1|16|-|TRBJ1-1|once
CASSQVQPFEGSEAFF
TGCGCCAGCAGCCAAGTTCAACCCTTTGAAGGTTCAGAAGCTTTCTTT
>TRBV29-1|10|-|TRBJ2-3|-
CSVEGITRYF
TGCAGCGTTGAGGGCATAACCCGGTATTTT
>TRBV19|14|TRBD1|TRBJ1-2|once
CASSVAGDSYGYTF
TGTGCCAGTAGTGTCGCGGGGGACAGCTATGGCTACACCTTC
>TRBV18|16|TRBD2|TRBJ2-7|-
CASSPRGLAGSHEQYF
TGTGCCAGCTCACCAAGAGGACTAGCGGGATCCCACGAGCAGTACTTC
>TRBV11-2|16|-|TRBJ2-1|-
CASSLALYSNYNEQFF
TGTGCCAGCAGCTTAGCTCTGTACTCCAACTACAATGAGCAGTTCTTC
>TRBV6-1|15|-|TRBJ1-5|-
CASRAGTYSNQPQHF
TGTGCCAGCAGAGCCGGGACTTATAGCAATCAGCCCCAGCATTTT
>TRBV6-6|15|-|TRBJ2-2|-
CASQQHPGMTGELFF
TGTGCCAGCCAACAGCACCCCGGCATGACCGGGGAGCTGTTTTTT
>TRBV5-1|13|TRBD1|TRBJ1-1|-
CASSRTGDTEAFF
TGCGCCAGCAGTCGGACAGGGGACACTGAAGCTTTCTTT
>TRBV27|14|-|TRBJ2-1|-
CASSTRDRRNEQFF
TGTGCCAGCAGTACCCGGGACCGGAGGAATGAGCAGTTCTTC
>TRBV29-1|15|-|TRBJ2-6|-
CSVEGAGSGANVLTF
TGCAGCGTTGAAGGGGCAGGGAGTGGGGCCAACGTCCTGACTTTC
>TRBV6-1|14|-|TRBJ1-1|-
CASSDGGWNTEAFF
TGTGCCAGCAGTGACGGCGGCTGGAACACTGAAGCTTTCTTT
>TRBV30|13|-|TRBJ1-1|-
CAWSSSDSTEAFF
TGTGCCTGGAGCAGTTCAGATAGCACTGAAGCTTTCTTT
>TRBV11-1|13|-|TRBJ1-1|-
CASSFSGNTEAFF
TGTGCCAGCAGCTTCTCCGGGAACACTGAAGCTTTCTTT
>TRBV5-1|14|TRBD1|TRBJ2-7|-
CASSFETGVYEQYF
TGCGCCAGCAGCTTCGAGACAGGGGTCTACGAGCAGTACTTC
>TRBV6-5|14|-|TRBJ2-7|-
CASSRQGKSYEQYF
TGTGCCAGCAGCCGGCAGGGAAAGTCCTACGAGCAGTACTTC
>TRBV18|14|-|TRBJ2-5|-
CASSPRSERETQYF
TGTGCCAGCTCACCAAGGTCGGAGAGAGAGACCCAGTACTTC
>TRBV5-6|16|TRBD1|TRBJ2-3|-
CASSFLGTGVTDTQYF
TGTGCCAGCAGCTTCCTCGGGACAGGGGTGACAGATACGCAGTATTTT
>TRBV6-1|14|-|TRBJ1-5|-
CASSPSGMGQPQHF
TGTGCCAGCAGCCCTTCAGGGATGGGGCAGCCCCAGCATTTT
>TRBV29-1|13|-|TRBJ2-5|-
CSVEGRVSETQYF
TGCAGCGTTGAAGGGCGGGTATCGGAGACCCAGTACTTC
>TRBV2|13|-|TRBJ2-7|-
CASSEARGYKQYF
TGTGCCAGCAGTGAAGCGCGGGGCTACAAGCAGTACTTC
>TRBV2|14|TRBD2|TRBJ2-1|-
CARGETSGYNEQFF
TGTGCCAGGGGGGAAACTAGCGGTTACAATGAGCAGTTCTTC
>TRBV10-3|15|-|TRBJ1-5|-
CAISEGVGSNQPQHF
TGTGCCATCAGTGAGGGGGTAGGTAGCAATCAGCCCCAGCATTTT
>TRBV13|11|-|TRBJ2-5|-
CASSFGETQYF
TGTGCCAGCAGCTTCGGTGAGACCCAGTACTTC
>TRBV2|11|-|TRBJ2-1|-
CASSVFNEQFF
TGTGCCAGCAGCGTATTCAATGAGCAGTTCTTC
>TRBV27|12|-|TRBJ1-2|-
CASSPSGLGYTF
TGTGCCAGCAGTCCCTCGGGATTGGGCTACACCTTC
>TRBV6-1|14|-|TRBJ2-7|once
CASTSPGASYEQYF
TGTGCCAGCACCTCACCAGGAGCCTCCTACGAGCAGTACTTC
>TRBV2|11|-|TRBJ2-7|-
CASSLGYEQYF
TGTGCCAGCTCTCTGGGGTACGAGCAGTACTTC
>TRBV5-1|14|-|TRBJ1-1|-
CASSFSGLNTEAFF
TGCGCCAGCAGCTTTTCGGGGTTGAACACTGAAGCTTTCTTT
>TRBV5-1|14|-|TRBJ2-2|-
CASSPGTYGGELFF
TGCGCCAGCAGCCCCGGGACATATGGCGGGGAGCTGTTTTTT
>TRBV4-2|19|TRBD2|TRBJ2-2|-
CASSQIGLAGEQNTGELFF
TGTGCCAGCAGCCAAATAGGACTAGCGGGGGAGCAGAACACCGGGGAGCTGTTTTTT